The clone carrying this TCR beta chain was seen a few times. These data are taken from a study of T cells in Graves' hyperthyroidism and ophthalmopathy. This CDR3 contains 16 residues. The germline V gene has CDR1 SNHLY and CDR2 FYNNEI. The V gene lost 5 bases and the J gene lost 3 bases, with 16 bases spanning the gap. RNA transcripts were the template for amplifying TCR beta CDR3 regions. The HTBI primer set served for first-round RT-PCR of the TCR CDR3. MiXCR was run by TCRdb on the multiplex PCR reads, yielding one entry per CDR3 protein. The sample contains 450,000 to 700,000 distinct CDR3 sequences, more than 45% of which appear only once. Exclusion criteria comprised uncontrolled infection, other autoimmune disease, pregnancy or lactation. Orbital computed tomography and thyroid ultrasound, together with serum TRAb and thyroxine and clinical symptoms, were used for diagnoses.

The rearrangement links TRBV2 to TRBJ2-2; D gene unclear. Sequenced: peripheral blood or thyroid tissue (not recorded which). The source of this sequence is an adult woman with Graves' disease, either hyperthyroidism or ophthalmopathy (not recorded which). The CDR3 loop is CASSSLMDQYTGELFF. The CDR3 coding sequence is TGTGCCAGCAGTAGCTTAATGGACCAATACACCGGGGAGCTGTTTTTT.